The entry below describes one T cell receptor (beta chain). Its antigen is not known. The entry originates in a study of cytomegalovirus exposure and HLA in healthy donors. These donors counted as nominally healthy when sampled, but unrecorded immune exposures were likely. The PCR employed 60 Vbeta primers together with 13 Jbeta primers. TCRdb's table, derived via immunoSEQ multiplex PCR, lists solely in-frame clones and lacks some. The data show some 82,000 clones, with about 81% seen just once and 2% to 3% held by the top ten. Trimming took off 0 bases at V and 1 base at J, with 4 bases between the two ends. Germline V CDR1 and CDR2: SGHRS, YFSETQ. The length of the CDR3 is 13 residues. Points from the study as a whole: Clonal expansion, a later analysis showed, was greater in HLA-associated TCR beta chains than in equally common others.

The clonotype comes from a woman aged 45-65 years in good health and CMV-seronegative. Sequenced: PBMCs. The chain carries TRBV5-1 and TRBJ2-5; D remains unclear. The CDR3 DNA reads TGCGCCAGCAGCTTGGTGGCCCAAGAGACCCAGTACTTC. It translates to CASSLVAQETQYF.